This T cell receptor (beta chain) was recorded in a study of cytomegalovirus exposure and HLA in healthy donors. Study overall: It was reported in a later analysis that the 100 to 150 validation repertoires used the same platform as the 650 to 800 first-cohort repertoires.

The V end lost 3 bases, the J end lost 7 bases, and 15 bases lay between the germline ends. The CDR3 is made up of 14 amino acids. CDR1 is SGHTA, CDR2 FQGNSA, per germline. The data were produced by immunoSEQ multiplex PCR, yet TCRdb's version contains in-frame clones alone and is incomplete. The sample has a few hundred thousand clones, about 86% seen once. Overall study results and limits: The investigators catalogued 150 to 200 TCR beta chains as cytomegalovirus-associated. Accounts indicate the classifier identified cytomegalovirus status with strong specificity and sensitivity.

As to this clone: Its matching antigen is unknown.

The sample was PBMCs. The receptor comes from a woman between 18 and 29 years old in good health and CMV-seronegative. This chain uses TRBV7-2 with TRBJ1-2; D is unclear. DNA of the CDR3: TGTGCCAGCAGCTTGCTTGTGGGCTTCCTTGGCTACACCTTC. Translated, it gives CASSLLVGFLGYTF.